A single sample is the source of the 19 T cell receptor beta chains below, sequenced in a study of monozygotic twins with inflammatory bowel disease. TCRdb re-called the 5' RACE reads; one entry per CDR3 protein, DNA not given. This table holds over 110,000 distinct CDR3 sequences. Sample: blood. Receptors were obtained from a human donor with ulcerative colitis or Crohn's disease, or a healthy co-twin of an affected twin (not recorded which).

The V and J genes are TRBV6-5 and TRBJ2-1; absent DNA, TCRdb's TRBD2 call cannot be checked. The germline gives CDR1 MNHEY, CDR2 SVGAGI. This CDR3 has 15 amino acids. CDR3 region: CASSYLLAGNNEQFF.

The V and J genes are TRBV7-8 and TRBJ2-5; no DNA is available, so the TRBD1 call from TCRdb remains unchecked. The CDR3 contains 17 residues. CDR1 is SGHVS, CDR2 FQNEAQ, per germline. The CDR3 region is CASSFRRVETGQETQYF.

V gene TRBV11-3 combines with J gene TRBJ2-3; there is no DNA to check the TCRdb D call of TRBD2. The CDR3 length is 13 residues. Germline lookup yields CDR1 SGHNT and CDR2 YENEEA. CDR3 region: CASRGLASDTQYF.

The gene calls are TRBV7-2 and TRBJ2-3; TCRdb's D gene call, TRBD2, goes unchecked for lack of DNA. The germline CDR1 and CDR2 sequences are SGHTA and FQGNSA. The CDR3 has 16 amino acids. CDR3 region: CASSLVTGHELDTQYF.

The genes are TRBV5-5 and TRBJ2-1. The CDR3 covers 15 residues. The V gene's germline CDR1 is SGHKS and CDR2 YYEKEE (reference sequence). CDR3: CASSLEGNSYNEQFF.

The chain joins TRBV20-1 to TRBJ1-1. The length of the CDR3 is 13 residues. Germline CDR1 DFQATT, CDR2 SNEGSKA (reference sequence). The CDR3 loop is CSAFQDGNTEAFF.

The rearrangement joins TRBV20-1 to TRBJ2-1; absent DNA, TCRdb's TRBD2 call cannot be checked. The length of the CDR3 is 14 residues. From germline, CDR1 is DFQATT and CDR2 SNEGSKA (reference sequence). CDR3 residues: CSAGSSGKYNEQFF.

The genes are TRBV12-3 or TRBV12-4 and TRBJ1-2; the TRBD1 assignment by TCRdb is unverifiable without DNA. This CDR3 has 14 residues. The CDR3 reads CASRRTGEDYGYTF.

This chain joins TRBV12-3 or TRBV12-4 and TRBJ1-5; there is no DNA to check the TCRdb D call of TRBD1. The CDR3 loop spans 15 amino acids. CDR3 amino acids: CASRRGTGGRQPQHF.

The chain uses TRBV3-1 and TRBJ1-3. The CDR3 has 17 amino acids. Germline CDR1 is LGHDT and CDR2 is YNNKEL (reference sequence). The CDR3: CASSLRAFTPPGNTIYF.

This chain links TRBV25-1 with TRBJ2-6; TCRdb names TRBD1, which stays unverified in the absence of DNA. Germline V gene data show CDR1 as MGHDK and CDR2 as SYGVNS. The CDR3 is made up of 17 amino acids. The CDR3 loop reads CASGGHERSSGANVLTF.

The rearrangement links TRBV18 to TRBJ1-2; TCRdb's D call of TRBD1 is untestable without DNA. This CDR3 has 14 residues. Germline loops: CDR1 KGHSH, CDR2 LQKENI. The chain's CDR3 is CASSPSGGDYGYTF.

This sequence joins TRBV12-3 or TRBV12-4 and TRBJ2-2; no DNA is available, so the TRBD2 call from TCRdb remains unchecked. This CDR3 has 17 amino acids. The CDR3 reads CASSSNPTSGSTGELFF.

V and J are TRBV5-4 and TRBJ1-6; TCRdb returns TRBD1, unconfirmable since there is no DNA. Germline-derived CDR1 and CDR2 are SGHNT and YYREEE (reference sequence). The CDR3 runs 16 residues. The CDR3 sequence is CASSLAGPENNSPLHF.

CDR3 sequence: CASSLVGAGSLSGNTIYF. The rearrangement links TRBV5-5 to TRBJ1-3; TCRdb returns TRBD1, unconfirmable since there is no DNA. The length of the CDR3 is 18 residues. Germline CDR1 SGHKS, CDR2 YYEKEE (reference sequence).

The CDR3 sequence is CARPPGHAARLAPNEKLFF. The genes are TRBV19 and TRBJ1-4; TCRdb proposes TRBD1, but this gene call is untestable without DNA. Germline V lookup: CDR1 LNHDA, CDR2 SQIVND (reference sequence). This CDR3 is built from 19 residues. Supplemented by reference TRBV19 and TRBJ1-4, the full variable domain reads DGGITQSPKYLFRKEGQNVTLSCEQNLNHDAMYWYRQDPGQGLRLIYYSQIVNDFQKGDIAEGYSVSREKKESFPLTVTSAQKNPTAFYLCARPPGHAARLAPNEKLFFGSGTQLSVL.

V gene TRBV29-1 combines with J gene TRBJ1-6; TCRdb picks TRBD1, but there is no DNA to check that call. CDR3 length equals 15 residues. Germline CDR1 and CDR2: SQVTM and ANQGSEA. The CDR3: CSVEVSGTRGSPLHF.

The J gene is TRBJ2-7, the V gene TRBV20-1; the TCRdb call, TRBD2, lacks DNA for checking. Germline loops: CDR1 DFQATT, CDR2 SNEGSKA (reference sequence). CDR3 length: 13 amino acids. CDR3 sequence reads: CSAPFSGLYEQYF.

The chain combines TRBV5-6 with TRBJ1-2. Germline lookup yields CDR1 SGHDT and CDR2 YYEEEE. This CDR3 is built from 15 residues. CDR3 residues: CASSLALGGNYGYTF.